This T cell receptor (beta chain) was sequenced during a study of T cell clones after liver transplantation. Only in-frame clones appear in the TCRdb table, and some are missing; sequencing was by immunoSEQ multiplex PCR. The data contain under 150,000 clones, 90% of them singletons. The germline V and J ends were trimmed by 2 bases and 0 bases, with 9 bases remaining between them. This CDR3 is built from 14 residues. The germline V gene encodes CDR1 SGHNT and CDR2 YYREEE (reference sequence). The receptor was derived from a human patient who received a liver transplant. The T cells may partly be graft donor cells. Sample: CD4+ T cells from blood, taken 12 months after liver transplant. The chain links TRBV5-4 to TRBJ2-7; the D is unclear. The CDR3, as DNA: TGTGCCAGCAGCTTTGGAGTGCGCTCCTACGAGCAGTACTTC. It is translated as CASSFGVRSYEQYF. Based on the CDR3 plus reference TRBV5-4 and TRBJ2-7, the full variable domain is ETGVTQSPTHLIKTRGQQVTLRCSSQSGHNTVSWYQQALGQGPQFIFQYYREEENGRGNFPPRFSGLQFPNYSSELNVNALELDDSALYLCASSFGVRSYEQYFGPGTRLTVT.